These 4 T cell receptor beta chains came from one sample sequenced in a study of control samples from healthy donors and cancer patients. The method was immunoSEQ multiplex PCR; TCRdb's version includes in-frame clones alone and lacks a portion of them. The table includes more than 120,000 clones, around 92% detected once. Input material: blood. These receptor sequences come from a man aged 25 to 45 in good health.

This rearrangement joins TRBV4-2 to TRBJ1-2; 7 nucleotides line up with TRBD1. With V trimmed by 5 bases and J by 0 bases, 3 bases remained unmatched. CDR3 size: 14 residues. CDR1 and CDR2 (germline): LGHNA, YNFKEQ. CDR3 residues: CASSTDRANYGYTF. CDR3 nucleotides: TGTGCCAGCAGCACTGACAGGGCTAACTATGGCTACACCTTC.

J is TRBJ1-2 and V is TRBV11-2; D uncertain. This CDR3 is built from 14 residues. Germline V gene lookup returns CDR1 SGHAT and CDR2 FQNNGV. V was trimmed by 6 bases and J by 5 bases, leaving 16 bases between them. The CDR3, as DNA: TGTGCCAGCAGTTATACCTCCCTGGGGTATGGCTACACCTTC. Translation gives CASSYTSLGYGYTF.

V gene TRBV7-9 combines with J gene TRBJ1-6; weak D call: TRBD1 (5 bases). The germline gives CDR1 SEHNR, CDR2 FQNEAQ (reference sequence). V shed 1 base and J shed 3 bases, with 13 bases lying between them. This CDR3 has 17 residues. CDR3 in DNA: TGTGCCAGCAGCTTAGGGGCGGGAGGGGTCTATAATTCACCCCTCCACTTT. Its translation: CASSLGAGGVYNSPLHF.

The count of this clone is one. V usage is TRBV6-6 and J usage is TRBJ1-6; no definite D call. The CDR3 loop spans 13 amino acids. The V and J ends lost 0 bases and 7 bases respectively, with 4 bases between them. Looked up from germline, CDR1 is MNHNY and CDR2 is SVGAGI (reference sequence). CDR3 protein: CASSYSQNSPLHF. CDR3 nucleotide sequence: TGTGCCAGCAGTTACTCGCAAAATTCACCCCTCCACTTT.